The TCR beta chain described here comes from a study of blood T cells in healthy people across ages. A J-beta primer mix and a sample-barcoded 5' primer were used in a second PCR of about 7 to 12 cycles. A single record per CDR3 protein comes from TCRdb applying MiXCR to the 5' RACE reads. This sample has over 1,500,000 distinct CDR3 sequences, with 49% found just once. This clonotype was obtained from a woman in her 40s in good health. The sequenced sample was blood.

CDR3 region: CSASPELNQPQHF. The DNA of the CDR3 is TGCAGTGCTAGTCCGGAACTGAATCAGCCCCAGCATTTT. The chain uses TRBV20-1 and TRBJ1-5; D unresolved. Trimming removed 3 bases from V and 4 bases from J, with 10 bases in between. CDR1 is DFQATT, CDR2 SNEGSKA, per germline (reference sequence). The CDR3 extends over 13 amino acids.